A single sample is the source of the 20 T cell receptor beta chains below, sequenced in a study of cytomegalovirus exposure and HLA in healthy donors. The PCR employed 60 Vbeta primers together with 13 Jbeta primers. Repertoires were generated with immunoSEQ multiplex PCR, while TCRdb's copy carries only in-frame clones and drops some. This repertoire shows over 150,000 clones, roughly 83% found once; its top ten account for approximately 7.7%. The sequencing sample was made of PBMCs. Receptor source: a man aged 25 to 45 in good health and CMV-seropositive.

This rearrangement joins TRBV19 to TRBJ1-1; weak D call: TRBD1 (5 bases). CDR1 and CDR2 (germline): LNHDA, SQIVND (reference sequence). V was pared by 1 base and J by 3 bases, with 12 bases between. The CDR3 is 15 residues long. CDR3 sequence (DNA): TGTGCCAGTAGTATAGCTGCAGGGCCGCACACTGAAGCTTTCTTT. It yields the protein CASSIAAGPHTEAFF.

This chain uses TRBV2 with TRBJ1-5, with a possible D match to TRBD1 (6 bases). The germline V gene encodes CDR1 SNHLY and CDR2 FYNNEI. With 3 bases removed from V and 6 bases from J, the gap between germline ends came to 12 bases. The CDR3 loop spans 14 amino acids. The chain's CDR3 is CASSDPGDGQPQHF. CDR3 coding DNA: TGTGCCAGCAGTGACCCAGGGGACGGTCAGCCCCAGCATTTT.

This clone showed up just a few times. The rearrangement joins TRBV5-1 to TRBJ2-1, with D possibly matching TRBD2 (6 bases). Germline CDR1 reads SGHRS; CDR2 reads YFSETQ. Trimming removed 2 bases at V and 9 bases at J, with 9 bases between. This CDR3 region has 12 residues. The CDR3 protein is CASSFGGLEQFF. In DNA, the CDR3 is TGCGCCAGCAGCTTCGGAGGGCTTGAGCAGTTCTTC.

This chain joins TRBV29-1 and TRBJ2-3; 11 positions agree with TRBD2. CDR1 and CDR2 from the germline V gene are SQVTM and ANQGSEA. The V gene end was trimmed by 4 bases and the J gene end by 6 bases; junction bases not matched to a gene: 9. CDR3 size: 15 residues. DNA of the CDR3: TGCAGCGTTGTACTCCTGACTAGCGGGACCGATACGCAGTATTTT. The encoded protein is CSVVLLTSGTDTQYF.

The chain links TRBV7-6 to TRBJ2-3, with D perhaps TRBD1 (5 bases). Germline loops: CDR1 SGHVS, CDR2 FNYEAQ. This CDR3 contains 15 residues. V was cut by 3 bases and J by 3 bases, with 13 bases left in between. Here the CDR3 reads CASSFGAVGTDTQYF. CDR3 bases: TGTGCCAGCAGCTTTGGGGCCGTTGGGACAGATACGCAGTATTTT. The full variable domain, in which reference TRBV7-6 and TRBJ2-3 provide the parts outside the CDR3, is GAGVSQSPRYKVTKRGQDVALRCDPISGHVSLYWYRQALGQGPEFLTYFNYEAQQDKSGLPNDRFSAERPEGSISTLTIQRTEQRDSAMYRCASSFGAVGTDTQYFGPGTRLTVL.

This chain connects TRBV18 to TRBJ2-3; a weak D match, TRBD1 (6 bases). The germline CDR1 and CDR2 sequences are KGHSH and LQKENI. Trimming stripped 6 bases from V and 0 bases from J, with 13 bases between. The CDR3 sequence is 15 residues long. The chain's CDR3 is CASSQGGLSTDTQYF. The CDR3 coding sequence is TGTGCCAGCTCTCAAGGGGGTCTTAGCACAGATACGCAGTATTTT. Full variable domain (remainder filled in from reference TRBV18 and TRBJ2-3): NAGVMQNPRHLVRRRGQEARLRCSPMKGHSHVYWYRQLPEEGLKFMVYLQKENIIDESGMPKERFSAEFPKEGPSILRIQQVVRGDSAAYFCASSQGGLSTDTQYFGPGTRLTVL.

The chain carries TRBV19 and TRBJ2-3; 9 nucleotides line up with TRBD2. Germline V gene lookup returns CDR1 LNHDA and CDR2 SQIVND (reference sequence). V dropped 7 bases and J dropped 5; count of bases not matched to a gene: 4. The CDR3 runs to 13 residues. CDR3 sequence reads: CASTRSGGDTQYF. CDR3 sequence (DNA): TGTGCCAGTACCCGTAGCGGGGGAGATACGCAGTATTTT. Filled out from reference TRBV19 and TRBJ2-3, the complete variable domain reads DGGITQSPKYLFRKEGQNVTLSCEQNLNHDAMYWYRQDPGQGLRLIYYSQIVNDFQKGDIAEGYSVSREKKESFPLTVTSAQKNPTAFYLCASTRSGGDTQYFGPGTRLTVL.

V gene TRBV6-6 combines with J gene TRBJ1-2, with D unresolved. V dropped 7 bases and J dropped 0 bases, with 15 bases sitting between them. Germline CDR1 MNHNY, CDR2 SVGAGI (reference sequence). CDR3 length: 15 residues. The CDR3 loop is CASTSWASANYGYTF. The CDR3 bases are TGTGCCAGCACCTCATGGGCATCAGCTAACTATGGCTACACCTTC.

CDR3 coding DNA: TGCGCCAGCTACACAGGACTAGCAGCCTCGGAGACCCAGTACTTC. Protein: CASYTGLAASETQYF. The rearrangement uses TRBV5-1 and TRBJ2-5; 8 bases are shared with TRBD2. Germline V gene data show CDR1 as SGHRS and CDR2 as YFSETQ. Trimming cost V 7 bases and J 5 bases; bases outside gene matches: 13. The CDR3 is 15 amino acids.

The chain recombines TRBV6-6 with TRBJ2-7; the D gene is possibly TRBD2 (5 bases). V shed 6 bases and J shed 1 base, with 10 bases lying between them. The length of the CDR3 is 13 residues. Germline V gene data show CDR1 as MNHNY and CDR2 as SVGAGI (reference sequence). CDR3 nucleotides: TGTGCCAGCAGCAGCTGGACTTCCTACGAGCAGTACTTC. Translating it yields CASSSWTSYEQYF.

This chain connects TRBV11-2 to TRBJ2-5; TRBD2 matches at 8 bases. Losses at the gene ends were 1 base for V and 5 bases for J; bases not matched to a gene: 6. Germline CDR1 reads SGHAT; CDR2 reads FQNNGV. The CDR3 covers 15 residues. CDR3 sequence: CASSLAAGAGETQYF. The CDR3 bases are TGTGCCAGCAGCTTAGCAGCGGGGGCTGGGGAGACCCAGTACTTC.

The CDR3 sequence: CATSSRPDRVYQPQHF. The CDR3 DNA follows: TGTGCCACCAGCTCTCGACCGGACAGGGTTTATCAGCCCCAGCATTTT. V is TRBV15 and J is TRBJ1-5, with TRBD1 matching 8 bases. V gave up 5 bases and J gave up 5 bases; unmatched junction bases: 11. Germline V gene data show CDR1 as LNHNV and CDR2 as YYDKDF (reference sequence). The CDR3 loop spans 16 amino acids.

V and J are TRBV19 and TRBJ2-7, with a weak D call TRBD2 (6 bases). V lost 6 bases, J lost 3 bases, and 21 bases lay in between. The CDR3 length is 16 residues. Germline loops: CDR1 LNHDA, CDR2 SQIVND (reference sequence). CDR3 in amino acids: CASSPLVASAGYEQYF. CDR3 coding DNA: TGTGCCAGTAGCCCCTTAGTGGCTAGCGCCGGCTACGAGCAGTACTTC.

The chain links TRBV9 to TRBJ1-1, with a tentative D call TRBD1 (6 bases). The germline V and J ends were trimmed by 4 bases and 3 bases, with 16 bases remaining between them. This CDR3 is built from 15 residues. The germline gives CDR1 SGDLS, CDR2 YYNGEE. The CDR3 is CASSPPTGPDTEAFF. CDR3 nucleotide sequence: TGTGCCAGCAGCCCCCCGACAGGTCCGGACACTGAAGCTTTCTTT.

In DNA, the CDR3 is TGTGCCAGCAGTGAGAGTTACAGGGGAGAGCAAGCTTTCTTT. It specifies CASSESYRGEQAFF. The chain joins TRBV25-1 to TRBJ1-1, with 7 bases aligning to TRBD1. This CDR3 has 14 residues. Trimming cost V 3 bases and J 9 bases; bases outside gene matches: 10. Germline loops: CDR1 MGHDK, CDR2 SYGVNS.

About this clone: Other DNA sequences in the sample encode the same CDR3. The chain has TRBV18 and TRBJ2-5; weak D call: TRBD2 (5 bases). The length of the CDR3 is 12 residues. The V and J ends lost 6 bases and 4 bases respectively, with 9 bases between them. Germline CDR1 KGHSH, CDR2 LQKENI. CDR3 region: CASSPGGETQYF. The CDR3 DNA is TGTGCCAGCTCCCCCGGAGGAGAGACCCAGTACTTC.

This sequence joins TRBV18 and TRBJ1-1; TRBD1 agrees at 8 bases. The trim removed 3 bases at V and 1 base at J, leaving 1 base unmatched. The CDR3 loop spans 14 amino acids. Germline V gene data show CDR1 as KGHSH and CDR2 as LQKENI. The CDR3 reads CASSPGQGNTEAFF. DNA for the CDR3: TGTGCCAGCTCACCCGGACAGGGGAACACTGAAGCTTTCTTT.

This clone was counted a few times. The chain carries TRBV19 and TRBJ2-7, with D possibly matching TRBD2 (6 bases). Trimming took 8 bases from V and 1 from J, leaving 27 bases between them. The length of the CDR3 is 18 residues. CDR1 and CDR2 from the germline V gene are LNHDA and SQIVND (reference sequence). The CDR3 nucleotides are TGTGCCAGTCAGGCCAATCGGGGTCTCGGGACTGTTTCCTACGAGCAGTACTTC. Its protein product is CASQANRGLGTVSYEQYF.

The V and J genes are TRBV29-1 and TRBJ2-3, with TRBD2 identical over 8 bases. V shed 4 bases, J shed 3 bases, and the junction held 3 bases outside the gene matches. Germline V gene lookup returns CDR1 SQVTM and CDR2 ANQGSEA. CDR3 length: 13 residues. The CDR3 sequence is CSVGGLGTDTQYF. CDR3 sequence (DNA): TGCAGCGTTGGGGGACTAGGAACAGATACGCAGTATTTT.

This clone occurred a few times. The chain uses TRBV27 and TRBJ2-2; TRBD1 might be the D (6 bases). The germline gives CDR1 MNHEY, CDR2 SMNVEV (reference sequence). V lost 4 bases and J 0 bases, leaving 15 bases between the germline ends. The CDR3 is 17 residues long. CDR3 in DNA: TGTGCCAGCAGTTATGGACCGGGACAAGCGAACACCGGGGAGCTGTTTTTT. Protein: CASSYGPGQANTGELFF.